This entry lists 30 T cell receptor beta chains sequenced from one sample in a study of T cells in Graves' hyperthyroidism and ophthalmopathy. Authors of the study amplified TCR beta CDR3 regions from RNA transcripts. The HTBI primer set was used in a first-round RT-PCR of the TCR CDR3. One entry per CDR3 protein results from TCRdb running MiXCR on the multiplex PCR reads. The sample includes about 640,000 distinct CDR3 sequences, more than 20% of them seen just once. Input material: blood. These receptors originate from a man younger than 45 with Graves' ophthalmopathy.

This clonotype was seen a few times. CDR3 in DNA: TGTGCCAGCAGTTCCCCCAGTTCGAGGGGAAATGAGCAGTTCTTC. Amino acid sequence: CASSSPSSRGNEQFF. The chain carries TRBV28 and TRBJ2-1; the D call may be TRBD1 or TRBD2 (5 bases each). The germline V gene has CDR1 MDHEN and CDR2 SYDVKM. V lost 4 bases to trimming and J lost 7 bases, with 17 bases between them. This CDR3 region has 15 residues.

V is TRBV4-1 and J is TRBJ2-1, with D perhaps matching TRBD2 (5 bases). The CDR3 is 18 residues long. Germline V gene data show CDR1 as MGHRA and CDR2 as YSYEKL. V lost 5 bases and J lost 7, with 27 bases in between. The CDR3 coding sequence is TGCGCCAGCAGCTTCCGGACCGAGGGCGGGTCTGGCGTTAATGAGCAGTTCTTC. It specifies CASSFRTEGGSGVNEQFF.

The chain combines TRBV28 with TRBJ2-1, with 12 bases fitting TRBD2. This CDR3 has 16 amino acids. The V and J ends lost 3 bases and 7 bases, in that order; junction bases with no gene match: 7. Germline CDR1 and CDR2: MDHEN and SYDVKM. CDR3 protein: CASSLTGTSGGNEQFF. DNA for the CDR3: TGTGCCAGCAGTTTGACAGGTACTAGCGGGGGGAATGAGCAGTTCTTC.

A word on this clonotype: A single base separates this from a much larger clone, so it may be a read error. The chain has TRBV20-1 and TRBJ2-1, with unresolved D. Germline-derived CDR1 and CDR2 are DFQATT and SNEGSKA (reference sequence). The CDR3 loop spans 15 amino acids. CDR3 residues: CSARDAARVYNEQSF. The CDR3 region has the DNA TGCAGTGCTAGAGATGCGGCGCGAGTCTACAATGAGCAGTCCTTC.

The chain employs TRBV7-9 and TRBJ2-7; no definite D call. Germline V lookup: CDR1 SEHNR, CDR2 FQNEAQ (reference sequence). Trimming removed 5 bases at V and 3 bases at J, with 11 bases between. CDR3 length: 13 residues. The CDR3 bases are TGTGCCAGCAGCCCCCAGGACGGCTACGAGCAGTACTTC. It codes for CASSPQDGYEQYF. The whole variable domain, remainder taken from reference TRBV7-9 and TRBJ2-7, is DTGVSQNPRHKITKRGQNVTFRCDPISEHNRLYWYRQTLGQGPEFLTYFQNEAQLEKSRLLSDRFSAERPKGSFSTLEIQRTEQGDSAMYLCASSPQDGYEQYFGPGTRLTVT.

Many counts were recorded for this clonotype. CDR3 coding DNA: TGTGCCAGCAGCTTAGCCCACCCAGCGGGAGTCCCCCTAGGATCCTACGAGCAGTACTTC. It translates to CASSLAHPAGVPLGSYEQYF. This chain uses TRBV7-9 with TRBJ2-7, with TRBD2 identical over 8 bases. The V and J ends lost 0 bases and 1 base, in that order; junction bases with no gene match: 17. The V gene's germline CDR1 is SEHNR and CDR2 FQNEAQ (reference sequence). The CDR3 totals 20 residues.

The J gene is TRBJ2-1, the V gene TRBV5-6, with TRBD1 matching over 8 bases. This CDR3 region has 12 residues. The ends lost 5 bases at V and 7 bases at J; junction bases unmatched: 2. Germline V CDR1 and CDR2: SGHDT, YYEEEE. CDR3 DNA: TGTGCCAGCAGAAGACAGGGGAATGAGCAGTTCTTC. Translation gives CASRRQGNEQFF.

This clonotype was detected a few times. The V and J genes are TRBV3-1 and TRBJ1-2; D not resolved. Trimming stripped 1 base from V and 5 bases from J, with 5 bases between. CDR1 is LGHDT, CDR2 YNNKEL, per germline (reference sequence). The CDR3 sequence is 12 residues long. CDR3 sequence: CASSQVGYGYTF. The DNA for the CDR3 is TGTGCCAGCAGCCAAGTTGGGTATGGCTACACCTTC.

This clonotype has just a few counts. The chain joins TRBV30 to TRBJ2-7; 9 positions match TRBD1. V shed 3 bases and J 6 bases; nucleotides not matched to a gene: 12. CDR1 is GTSNPN and CDR2 is SVGIG in the germline V gene (reference sequence). CDR3 length: 15 amino acids. The DNA for the CDR3 is TGTGCCTGGAGAATCCCACAGGGGGCGCGGGGCGAGCAGTACTTC. Translated: CAWRIPQGARGEQYF.

The table lists this clonotype with a few counts. The V and J genes are TRBV7-9 and TRBJ2-5; D is ambiguous. This CDR3 has 12 amino acids. CDR1 and CDR2 from the germline V gene are SEHNR and FQNEAQ (reference sequence). V gave up 2 bases and J gave up 2 bases, with 3 bases separating them. The CDR3 region is CASSLIQETQYF. The CDR3 bases are TGTGCCAGCAGCTTAATTCAAGAGACCCAGTACTTC.

V gene TRBV6-2 or TRBV6-3 combines with J gene TRBJ2-5, with TRBD2 as a possible D gene (5 bases). Germline V gene lookup returns CDR1 MNHEY and CDR2 SVGEGT. Trimming pared 5 bases from V and 7 bases from J, leaving 17 bases between. The CDR3 is 14 residues long. Here the CDR3 reads CASSKHAQGGTQYF. The DNA of the CDR3 is TGTGCCAGCAGTAAACACGCCCAAGGAGGGACCCAGTACTTC.

This chain links TRBV7-2 with TRBJ2-4; D is uncertain. The V and J ends lost 5 bases and 5 bases respectively, with 22 bases between them. Looked up from germline, CDR1 is SGHTA and CDR2 is FQGNSA. The CDR3 contains 17 residues. The CDR3 region has the DNA TGTGCCAGCAGCCCCCTAGTCCCCCGCAGAACAGAAAACATTCAGTACTTC. It encodes CASSPLVPRRTENIQYF.

The chain joins TRBV29-1 to TRBJ2-3; D gene unclear. In germline, CDR1 is SQVTM, CDR2 ANQGSEA. The CDR3 runs to 13 residues. The V gene lost 3 bases and the J gene lost 9 bases, with 16 bases spanning the gap. This CDR3 is CSVEGRPSKTQYF. CDR3 sequence (DNA): TGCAGCGTTGAGGGCAGGCCTAGTAAGACGCAGTATTTT.

This clonotype came up once. The chain employs TRBV20-1 and TRBJ2-2, with TRBD2 identical over 9 bases. CDR3 size: 19 residues. CDR1 and CDR2 (germline): DFQATT, SNEGSKA (reference sequence). V lost 0 bases to trimming and J lost 7 bases; unmatched junction nucleotides: 18. CDR3 nucleotide sequence: TGCAGTGCTAGAGATCTAAACGGCGGGAGGGCCGAAATAGACGGGGAGCTGTTTTTT. As protein: CSARDLNGGRAEIDGELFF.

J is TRBJ2-5 and V is TRBV12-3 or TRBV12-4, with 8 bases aligning to TRBD2. The V segment lost 5 bases and the J segment 1 base; nucleotides outside the gene matches: 3. The length of the CDR3 is 14 residues. The CDR3: CASSRGRPQETQYF. CDR3 sequence (DNA): TGTGCCAGCAGTCGCGGGAGGCCCCAAGAGACCCAGTACTTC.

This clonotype has just a few counts. The chain is built from TRBV7-2 and TRBJ2-1, with D uncertain. CDR3 length: 16 residues. Germline V gives CDR1 SGHTA, CDR2 FQGNSA. V shed 4 bases and J shed 0 bases, with 13 bases lying between them. CDR3 in DNA: TGTGCCAGCAGCTCTCCGACTTCCCGCTCCTACAATGAGCAGTTCTTC. It yields the protein CASSSPTSRSYNEQFF. Full variable domain (remainder filled in from reference TRBV7-2 and TRBJ2-1): GAGVSQSPSNKVTEKGKDVELRCDPISGHTALYWYRQSLGQGLEFLIYFQGNSAPDKSGLPSDRFSAERTGGSVSTLTIQRTQQEDSAVYLCASSSPTSRSYNEQFFGPGTRLTVL.

This chain links TRBV30 with TRBJ1-3; D remains unclear. The CDR3 sequence is 15 residues long. Germline CDR1 GTSNPN, CDR2 SVGIG (reference sequence). The germline V and J ends were trimmed by 3 bases and 0 bases, with 12 bases remaining between them. Here the CDR3 DNA reads TGTGCCTGGAGGAAACGGGATCCCTCTGGAAACACCATATATTTT. It encodes CAWRKRDPSGNTIYF.

This clonotype was detected many times. V is TRBV27 and J is TRBJ2-1; D ambiguous. The V gene's germline CDR1 is MNHEY and CDR2 SMNVEV (reference sequence). V dropped 2 bases and J dropped 8 bases, with 7 bases sitting between them. The CDR3 extends over 12 amino acids. DNA for the CDR3: TGTGCCAGCAGTTTACCTGCATATGAGCAGTTCTTC. Translated: CASSLPAYEQFF.

Remarks on this clonotype: A read error may be the cause here, since a much bigger clone is one base away. This chain uses TRBV12-3 or TRBV12-4 with TRBJ2-4; TRBD2 is a possible D gene (5 bases). Trimming left V 5 bases short and J 0 bases short, with 14 bases between. The CDR3 is 16 amino acids. The CDR3 bases are TGTGCCAGCAGTCTTCCCGAGGGCCTAGCCAAAAACATTCAGTACTTC. Its translation: CASSLPEGLAKNIQYF.

This clonotype appeared many times. V gene TRBV2 combines with J gene TRBJ2-3; 9 bases fit TRBD1. V was clipped by 10 bases and J by 5 bases; unmatched bases: 13. The germline V gene encodes CDR1 SNHLY and CDR2 FYNNEI. CDR3 length equals 15 residues. The CDR3 DNA reads TGTGCCATGGTTCCGGGACAGGGAACGAAAGATACGCAGTATTTT. Translation: CAMVPGQGTKDTQYF.

The chain joins TRBV12-3 or TRBV12-4 to TRBJ2-7; 10 positions match TRBD2. V shed 6 bases, J shed 4 bases, and the junction held 6 bases outside the gene matches. The CDR3 has 14 residues. CDR3 nucleotides: TGTGCCAGCAGGAAGACTAGCGGGCGTTACGAGCAGTACTTC. Its protein product is CASRKTSGRYEQYF.

The V gene is TRBV4-1, the J gene TRBJ2-1; D call uncertain. The CDR3 extends over 18 amino acids. The germline V gene has CDR1 MGHRA and CDR2 YSYEKL. V lost 0 bases to trimming and J lost 7 bases, with 22 bases between them. CDR3 DNA: TGCGCCAGCAGCCAAGACTTGGGCATTTTTCTGGTGGGTAATGAGCAGTTCTTC. This encodes CASSQDLGIFLVGNEQFF.

There are a few counts of this clonotype. The chain joins TRBV6-1 to TRBJ2-7, with 10 bases that match TRBD1. Germline trimming cut 0 bases from V and 5 bases from J; bases unmatched to any gene: 7. The CDR3 length is 16 residues. CDR1 MNHNS and CDR2 SASEGT come from the germline V gene. The CDR3 bases are TGTGCCAGCAGTGAAGCGCAGTATGGGACAGGGGACGAGCAGTACTTC. Translated: CASSEAQYGTGDEQYF.

The V gene is TRBV4-1, the J gene TRBJ2-7, with TRBD2 matching 12 bases. Germline V lookup: CDR1 MGHRA, CDR2 YSYEKL. CDR3 size: 16 residues. V shed 0 bases and J 4 bases; nucleotides not matched to a gene: 4. The CDR3 protein is CASSQDQTSGSYEQYF. In nucleotides, the CDR3 is TGCGCCAGCAGCCAAGATCAGACTAGCGGGAGTTACGAGCAGTACTTC.

The chain joins TRBV6-4 to TRBJ2-2; D call uncertain. Germline lookup yields CDR1 MRHNA and CDR2 SNTAGT. The CDR3 runs 14 residues. V was clipped by 0 bases and J by 3 bases, with 5 bases between them. CDR3 protein: CASSDSADTGELFF. CDR3 nucleotide sequence: TGTGCCAGCAGTGACTCGGCAGACACCGGGGAGCTGTTTTTT.

A few counts support this clonotype. The genes are TRBV28 and TRBJ2-7; tentative D call: TRBD1 (6 bases). V was shortened by 7 bases and J by 1 base, with 14 bases between the two germline ends. Germline V gives CDR1 MDHEN, CDR2 SYDVKM. The CDR3 extends over 14 amino acids. The CDR3: CASTMQDRSYEQYF. CDR3 DNA sequence: TGTGCCAGCACCATGCAAGACAGGTCCTACGAGCAGTACTTC.

The chain links TRBV27 to TRBJ2-3; either TRBD1 or TRBD2 may fit D (5 bases each). The CDR3 runs to 14 residues. V was clipped by 5 bases and J by 10 bases, with 19 bases between them. Germline V gene sequence: CDR1 MNHEY, CDR2 SMNVEV (reference sequence). CDR3 bases: TGTGCCAGCAGTACGAGGGACGTTCGTGGGGCGCAGTATTTT. Translation gives CASSTRDVRGAQYF.

The chain couples TRBV19 to TRBJ2-1; D perhaps matches TRBD2 (6 bases). This CDR3 has 14 residues. V was trimmed by 4 bases and J by 1 base, leaving 8 bases between them. CDR1 and CDR2 (germline): LNHDA, SQIVND (reference sequence). The CDR3, as DNA: TGTGCCAGTAGTAACGCGGGGTCCTACAATGAGCAGTTCTTC. This gives the protein CASSNAGSYNEQFF. Full variable domain (missing parts from reference TRBV19 and TRBJ2-1): DGGITQSPKYLFRKEGQNVTLSCEQNLNHDAMYWYRQDPGQGLRLIYYSQIVNDFQKGDIAEGYSVSREKKESFPLTVTSAQKNPTAFYLCASSNAGSYNEQFFGPGTRLTVL.

The chain is built from TRBV6-1 and TRBJ2-2; 13 positions match TRBD2. The CDR3 sequence is 16 residues long. Germline V gene sequence: CDR1 MNHNS, CDR2 SASEGT. V trimming: 7 bases; J trimming: 7 bases; junction bases outside the gene matches: 9. The CDR3 reads CASTSGLAGVGGELFF. The CDR3 region has the DNA TGTGCCAGCACCTCAGGACTAGCGGGAGTCGGCGGGGAGCTGTTTTTT.

This clonotype has only a few counts. The gene calls are TRBV20-1 and TRBJ1-2; D perhaps matches TRBD1 (5 bases). The V and J ends lost 6 bases and 1 base respectively, with 15 bases between them. CDR1 is DFQATT, CDR2 SNEGSKA, per germline (reference sequence). The length of the CDR3 is 14 residues. The CDR3 loop reads CSAAGTGNNYGYTF. The CDR3, as DNA: TGCAGTGCCGCCGGGACCGGCAATAACTATGGCTACACCTTC.